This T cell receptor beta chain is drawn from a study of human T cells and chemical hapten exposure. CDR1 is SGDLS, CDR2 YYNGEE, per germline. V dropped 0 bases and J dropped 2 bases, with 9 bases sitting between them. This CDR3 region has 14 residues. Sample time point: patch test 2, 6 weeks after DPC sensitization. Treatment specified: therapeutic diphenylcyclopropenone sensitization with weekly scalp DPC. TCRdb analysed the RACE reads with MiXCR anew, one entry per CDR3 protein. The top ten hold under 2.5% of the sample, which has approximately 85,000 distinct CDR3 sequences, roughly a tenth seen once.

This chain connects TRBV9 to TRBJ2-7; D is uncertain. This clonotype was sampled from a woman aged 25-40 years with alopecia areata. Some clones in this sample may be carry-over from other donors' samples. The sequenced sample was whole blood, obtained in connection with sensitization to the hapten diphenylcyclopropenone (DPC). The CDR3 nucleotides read TGTGCCAGCAGCGTAGGGGGAACTCCCTACGAGCAGTACTTC. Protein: CASSVGGTPYEQYF.